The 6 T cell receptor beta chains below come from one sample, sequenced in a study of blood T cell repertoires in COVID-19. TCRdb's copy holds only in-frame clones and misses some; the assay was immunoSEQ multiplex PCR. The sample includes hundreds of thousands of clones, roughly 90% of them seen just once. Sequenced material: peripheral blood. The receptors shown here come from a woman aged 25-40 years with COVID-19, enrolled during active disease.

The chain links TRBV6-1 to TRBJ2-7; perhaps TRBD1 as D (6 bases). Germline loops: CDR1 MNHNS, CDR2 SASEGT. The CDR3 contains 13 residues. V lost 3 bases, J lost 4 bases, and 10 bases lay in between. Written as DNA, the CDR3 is TGTGCCAGCAGTGAGACGACAGGTTACGAGCAGTACTTC. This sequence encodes CASSETTGYEQYF.

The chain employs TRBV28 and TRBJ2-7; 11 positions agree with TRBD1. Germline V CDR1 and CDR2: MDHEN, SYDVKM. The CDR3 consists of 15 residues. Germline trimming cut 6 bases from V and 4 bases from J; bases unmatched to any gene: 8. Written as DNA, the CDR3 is TGTGCCAGCAGCTCACTTGGGACAGGGGGGTACGAGCAGTACTTC. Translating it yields CASSSLGTGGYEQYF.

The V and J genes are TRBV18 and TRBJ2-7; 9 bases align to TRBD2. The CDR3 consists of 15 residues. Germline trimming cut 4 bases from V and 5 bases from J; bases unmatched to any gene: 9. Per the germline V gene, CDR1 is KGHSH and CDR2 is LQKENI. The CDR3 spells CASSRGSGSSHEQYF. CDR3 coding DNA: TGTGCCAGCTCACGGGGTAGCGGGAGTTCCCACGAGCAGTACTTC.

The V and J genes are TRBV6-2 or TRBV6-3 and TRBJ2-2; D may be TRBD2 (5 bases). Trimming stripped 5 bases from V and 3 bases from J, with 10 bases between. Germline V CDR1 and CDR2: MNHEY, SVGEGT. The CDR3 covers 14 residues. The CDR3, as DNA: TGTGCCAGCAGTATCCGGACTTACACCGGGGAGCTGTTTTTT. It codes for CASSIRTYTGELFF.

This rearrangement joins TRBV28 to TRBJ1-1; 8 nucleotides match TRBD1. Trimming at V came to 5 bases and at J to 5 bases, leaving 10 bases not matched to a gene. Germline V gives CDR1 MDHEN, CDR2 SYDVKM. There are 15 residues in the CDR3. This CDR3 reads CASSPSGQGKTEAFF. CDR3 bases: TGTGCCAGCAGTCCCTCCGGACAGGGCAAGACTGAAGCTTTCTTT.

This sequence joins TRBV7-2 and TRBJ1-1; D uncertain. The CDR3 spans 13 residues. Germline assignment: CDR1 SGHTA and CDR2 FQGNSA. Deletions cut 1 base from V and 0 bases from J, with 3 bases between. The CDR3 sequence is CASSLGMNTEAFF. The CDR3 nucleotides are TGTGCCAGCAGCTTAGGTATGAACACTGAAGCTTTCTTT.